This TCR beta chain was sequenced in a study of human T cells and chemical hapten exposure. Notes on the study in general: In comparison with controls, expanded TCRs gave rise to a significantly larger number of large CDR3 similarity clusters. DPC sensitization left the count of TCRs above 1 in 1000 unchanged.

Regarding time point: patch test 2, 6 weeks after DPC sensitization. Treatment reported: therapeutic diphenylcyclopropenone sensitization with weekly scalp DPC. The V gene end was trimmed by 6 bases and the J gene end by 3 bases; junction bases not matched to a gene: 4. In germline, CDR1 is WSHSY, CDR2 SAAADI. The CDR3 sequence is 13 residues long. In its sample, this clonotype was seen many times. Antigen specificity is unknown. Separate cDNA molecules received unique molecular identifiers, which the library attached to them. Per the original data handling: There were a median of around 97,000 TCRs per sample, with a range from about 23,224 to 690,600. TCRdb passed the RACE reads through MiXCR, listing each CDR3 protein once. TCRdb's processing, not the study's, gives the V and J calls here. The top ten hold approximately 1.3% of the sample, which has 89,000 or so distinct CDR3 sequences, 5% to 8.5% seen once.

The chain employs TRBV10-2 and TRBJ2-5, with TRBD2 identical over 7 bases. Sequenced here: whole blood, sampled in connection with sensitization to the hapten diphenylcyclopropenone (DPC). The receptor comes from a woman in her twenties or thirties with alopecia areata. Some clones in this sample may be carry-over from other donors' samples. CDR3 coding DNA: TGCGCCAGCAGCGCCGGGACTAAAGAGACCCAGTACTTC. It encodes CASSAGTKETQYF.